Listed below are T cell receptor beta chains from one sample, sequenced in a study of human T cells and chemical hapten exposure. From the RACE reads, TCRdb called clonotypes with MiXCR, one entry per CDR3 protein. The sample lists approximately 84,000 distinct CDR3 sequences, around 10% occurring once. Here the sequenced sample was whole blood, taken in connection with sensitization to the hapten diphenylcyclopropenone (DPC). Every receptor here comes from a man in his late teens or twenties with alopecia areata. Some clones in this sample may be carry-over from other donors' samples. The CDR3 runs from the conserved cysteine through the conserved F or W. The order of the fields is clone size, J gene, V gene, CDR3 protein. Rows give clone size only sometimes, using once, few, many, or a class for an expanded clone.

>many|TRBJ2-3|TRBV6-1
CASSVSDTQYF
>many|TRBJ2-7|TRBV7-8
CASSLDRGSFYEQYF
>once|TRBJ1-1|TRBV3-2
CASSQDEHGVMNTEAFF
>.|TRBJ2-3|TRBV4-1
CASSQDGPRGDTQYF
>few|TRBJ1-2|TRBV7-9
CASSLAAGGSYGYTF
>.|TRBJ2-5|TRBV11-2
CASRASGGETQYF
>few|TRBJ2-4|TRBV5-1
CASSSDSQERNIQYF
>few|TRBJ1-1|TRBV11-2
CASSLAGIKNTEAFF
>.|TRBJ2-6|TRBV6-4
CASKGTASSGANVLTF
>.|TRBJ1-2|TRBV5-1
CASSLAGTGTGYTF
>.|TRBJ1-6|TRBV7-3
CASSQTGSFGVSPLHF
>many|TRBJ1-3|TRBV9
CASSVEGTGVISGNTIYF
>many|TRBJ2-3|TRBV6-4
CASSENGGEPTDTQYF
>many|TRBJ2-1|TRBV12-5
CASGPYGGYNEQFF
>.|TRBJ2-5|TRBV28
CASSLLYRKETQYF
>many|TRBJ1-1|TRBV20-1
CSAGGVTEAFF
>few|TRBJ2-5|TRBV29-1
CSVGLRGPKTQYF
>many|TRBJ1-1|TRBV7-3
CASSPVPLNTEAFF
>few|TRBJ2-5|TRBV28
CASVGSQETQYF
>.|TRBJ2-3|TRBV7-3
CASSPDSTDTQYF
>few|TRBJ1-3|TRBV7-2
CASSMGQRATGNTIYF
>.|TRBJ2-4|TRBV2
CASSETVNIQYF